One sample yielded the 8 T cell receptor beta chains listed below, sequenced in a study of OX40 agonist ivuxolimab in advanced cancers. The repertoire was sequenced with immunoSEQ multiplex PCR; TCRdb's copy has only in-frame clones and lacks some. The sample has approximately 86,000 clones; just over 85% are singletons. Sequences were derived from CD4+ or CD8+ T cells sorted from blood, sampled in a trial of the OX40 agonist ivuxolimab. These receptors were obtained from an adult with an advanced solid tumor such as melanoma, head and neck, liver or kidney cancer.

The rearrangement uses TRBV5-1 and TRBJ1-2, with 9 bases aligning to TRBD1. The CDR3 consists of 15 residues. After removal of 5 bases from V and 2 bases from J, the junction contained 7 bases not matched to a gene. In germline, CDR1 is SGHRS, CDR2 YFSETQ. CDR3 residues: CASRYSTGGNYGYTF. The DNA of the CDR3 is TGCGCCAGCAGATATTCGACAGGGGGGAACTATGGCTACACCTTC.

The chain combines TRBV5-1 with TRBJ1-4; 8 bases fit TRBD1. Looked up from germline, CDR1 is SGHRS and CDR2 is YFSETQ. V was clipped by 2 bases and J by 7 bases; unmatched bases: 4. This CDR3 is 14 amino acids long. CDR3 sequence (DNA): TGCGCCAGCAGCTTTGGACAGGGAAGTGAAAAACTGTTTTTT. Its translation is CASSFGQGSEKLFF.

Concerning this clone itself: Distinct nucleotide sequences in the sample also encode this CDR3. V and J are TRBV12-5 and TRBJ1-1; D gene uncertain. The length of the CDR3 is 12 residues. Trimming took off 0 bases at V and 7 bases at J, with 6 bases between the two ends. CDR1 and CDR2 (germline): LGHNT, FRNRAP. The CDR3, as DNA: TGTGCTAGTGGTTTGGTAGATGGTGAAGCTTTCTTT. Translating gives CASGLVDGEAFF. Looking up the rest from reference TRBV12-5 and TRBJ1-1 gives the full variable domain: DARVTQTPRHKVTEMGQEVTMRCQPILGHNTVFWYRQTMMQGLELLAYFRNRAPLDDSGMPKDRFSAEMPDATLATLKIQPSEPRDSAVYFCASGLVDGEAFFGQGTRLTVV.

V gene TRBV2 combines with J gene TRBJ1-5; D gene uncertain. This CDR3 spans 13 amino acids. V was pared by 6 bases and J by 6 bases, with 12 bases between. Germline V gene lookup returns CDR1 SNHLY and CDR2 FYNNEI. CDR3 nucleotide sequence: TGTGCCAGCAGAGCCGAGGGTACTCAGCCCCAGCATTTT. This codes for CASRAEGTQPQHF.

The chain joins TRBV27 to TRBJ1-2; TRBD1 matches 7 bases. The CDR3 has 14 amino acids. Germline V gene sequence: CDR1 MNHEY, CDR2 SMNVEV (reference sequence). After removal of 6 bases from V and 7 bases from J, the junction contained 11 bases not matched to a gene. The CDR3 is CASRGIRTGLGYTF. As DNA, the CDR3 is TGTGCCAGCAGGGGAATCCGGACAGGACTTGGCTACACCTTC.

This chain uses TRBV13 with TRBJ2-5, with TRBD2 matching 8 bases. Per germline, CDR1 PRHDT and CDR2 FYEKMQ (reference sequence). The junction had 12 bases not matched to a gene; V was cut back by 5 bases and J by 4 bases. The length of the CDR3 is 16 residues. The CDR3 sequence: CASSRALGGGTETQYF. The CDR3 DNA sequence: TGTGCCAGCAGCCGAGCCCTCGGGGGGGGAACAGAGACCCAGTACTTC.

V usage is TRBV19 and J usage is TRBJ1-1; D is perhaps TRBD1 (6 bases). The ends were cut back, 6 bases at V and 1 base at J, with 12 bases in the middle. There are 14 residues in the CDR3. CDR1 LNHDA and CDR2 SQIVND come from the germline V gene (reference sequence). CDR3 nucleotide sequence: TGTGCCAGTAGGGGAGGGACAACGAACACTGAAGCTTTCTTT. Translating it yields CASRGGTTNTEAFF.

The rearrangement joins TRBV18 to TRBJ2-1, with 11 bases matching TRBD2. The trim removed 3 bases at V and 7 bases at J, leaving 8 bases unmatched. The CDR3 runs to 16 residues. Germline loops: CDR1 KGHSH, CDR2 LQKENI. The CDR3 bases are TGTGCCAGCTCACCGATCCTAGCGGGAGGACGGAATGAGCAGTTCTTC. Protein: CASSPILAGGRNEQFF.